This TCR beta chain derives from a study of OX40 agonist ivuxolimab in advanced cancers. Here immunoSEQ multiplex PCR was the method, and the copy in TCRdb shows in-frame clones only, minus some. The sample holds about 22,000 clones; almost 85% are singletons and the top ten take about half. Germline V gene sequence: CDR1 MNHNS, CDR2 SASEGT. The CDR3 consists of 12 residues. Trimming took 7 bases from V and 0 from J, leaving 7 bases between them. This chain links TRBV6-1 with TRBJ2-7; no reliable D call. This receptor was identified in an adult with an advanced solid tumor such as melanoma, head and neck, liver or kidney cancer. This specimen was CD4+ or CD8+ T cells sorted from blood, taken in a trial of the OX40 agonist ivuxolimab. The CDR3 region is CASNGPSYEQYF. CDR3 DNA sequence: TGTGCCAGCAACGGTCCCTCCTACGAGCAGTACTTC.